The 25 T cell receptor beta chains below were found in one sample sequenced in a study of healthy donors' naive CD4 and CD8 T cells. Starting from 500 ng of total RNA, TCR libraries were made with linear amplification. MiXCR, applied by TCRdb to the reads, yields one record per CDR3 protein. The sample has 180,000 or so distinct CDR3 sequences; 74% are singletons. The sample was naive CD4+ and CD8+ T cells sorted from blood, pooled from several donors. These receptors came from a pool of human donors in good health; the sample pools cells from several healthy donors.

The V gene is TRBV7-2, the J gene TRBJ2-7; unclear D gene. CDR3 length equals 14 residues. Per the germline V gene, CDR1 is SGHTA and CDR2 is FQGNSA. Trimming left V 1 base short and J 3 bases short, with 10 bases between. The chain's CDR3 is CASSLEGNVYEQYF. The CDR3 coding sequence is TGTGCCAGCAGCTTAGAAGGCAATGTCTACGAGCAGTACTTC.

V gene TRBV6-2 or TRBV6-3 combines with J gene TRBJ2-5; D remains unclear. Germline lookup yields CDR1 MNHEY and CDR2 SVGEGT. V was shortened by 0 bases and J by 5 bases, with 7 bases between the two germline ends. This CDR3 contains 13 residues. The CDR3 protein is CASSYSRWETQYF. CDR3 sequence (DNA): TGTGCCAGCAGTTACTCGAGGTGGGAGACCCAGTACTTC.

The chain uses TRBV29-1 and TRBJ2-7; D remains unclear. Trimming cost V 7 bases and J 0 bases, with 13 bases left between them. The germline gives CDR1 SQVTM, CDR2 ANQGSEA. The CDR3 runs to 13 residues. CDR3 nucleotide sequence: TGCAGCGCCGTCTTTCAGAACTCCTACGAGCAGTACTTC. Protein: CSAVFQNSYEQYF.

This clonotype was detected once. The chain is built from TRBV29-1 and TRBJ2-2, with D possibly TRBD1 on 5 matching bases. The CDR3 spans 15 residues. Germline lookup yields CDR1 SQVTM and CDR2 ANQGSEA. Trimming pared 3 bases from V and 0 bases from J, leaving 11 bases between. CDR3 coding DNA: TGCAGCGTTGATCCAAGGGGTTCGAACACCGGGGAGCTGTTTTTT. Translated: CSVDPRGSNTGELFF.

The chain carries TRBV5-5 and TRBJ2-1, with TRBD1 identical over 7 bases. This CDR3 is 13 amino acids long. CDR1 is SGHKS and CDR2 is YYEKEE in the germline V gene (reference sequence). V was pared by 4 bases and J by 7 bases, with 5 bases of the junction left unmatched. CDR3 sequence reads: CASSLDRANEQFF. Here the CDR3 DNA reads TGTGCCAGCAGCCTTGACAGGGCGAATGAGCAGTTCTTC.

This chain connects TRBV12-3 or TRBV12-4 to TRBJ1-2; possible D gene TRBD1, 5 bases. This CDR3 contains 15 residues. Trimming shortened V by 2 bases and J by 3 bases, and 13 bases separated the two germline ends. CDR3 sequence (DNA): TGTGCCAGCAGTTTAACCCCCAGGGAGGACTATGGCTACACCTTC. Encoded protein: CASSLTPREDYGYTF.

The rearrangement uses TRBV5-1 and TRBJ1-1, with D hard to call. Germline V gene sequence: CDR1 SGHRS, CDR2 YFSETQ. The CDR3 sequence is 15 residues long. The V end lost 1 base, the J end lost 4 bases, and 14 bases lay between the germline ends. CDR3 sequence: CASSLSPLEGTEAFF. The CDR3 DNA is TGCGCCAGCAGCTTGTCCCCCCTTGAGGGCACTGAAGCTTTCTTT.

This chain links TRBV29-1 with TRBJ2-5, with 11 positions matching TRBD2. V dropped 4 bases and J dropped 5; count of bases not matched to a gene: 9. The CDR3 consists of 15 residues. CDR1 is SQVTM and CDR2 is ANQGSEA in the germline V gene. The CDR3 region has the DNA TGCAGCGTTGCCCCTAGCGGGAGGTCGGGGGAGACCCAGTACTTC. It codes for CSVAPSGRSGETQYF.

CDR3 in DNA: TGTGCCAGCAGCTCCGACGGGGGACTAGCCGGCACAGATACGCAGTATTTT. It specifies CASSSDGGLAGTDTQYF. V usage is TRBV7-2 and J usage is TRBJ2-3; TRBD2 matches at 9 bases. The length of the CDR3 is 17 residues. V lost 4 bases and J lost 1; bases outside the gene matches: 9. Germline V gene lookup returns CDR1 SGHTA and CDR2 FQGNSA.

The chain employs TRBV6-5 and TRBJ2-2; 10 bases align to TRBD1. CDR3 length: 16 amino acids. Germline-derived CDR1 and CDR2 are MNHEY and SVGAGI. J lost 5 bases, V lost 5 bases, and 8 bases had no gene match. The CDR3 region is CASSDPRDRGTGELFF. The CDR3 DNA sequence: TGTGCCAGCAGTGACCCCCGGGACAGGGGAACCGGGGAGCTGTTTTTT.

V and J are TRBV6-5 and TRBJ2-3; 10 positions agree with TRBD1. Germline CDR1 is MNHEY and CDR2 is SVGAGI. The CDR3 sequence is 15 residues long. V lost 5 bases, J lost 2 bases, and 4 bases stayed unmatched. The DNA of the CDR3 is TGTGCCAGCAGTGCAGACAGGGGGCACACAGATACGCAGTATTTT. Protein product: CASSADRGHTDTQYF.

This chain connects TRBV29-1 to TRBJ2-1; 9 bases map to TRBD1. CDR1 and CDR2 (germline): SQVTM, ANQGSEA. J lost 8 bases, V lost 3 bases, and 8 bases had no gene match. The CDR3 loop spans 14 amino acids. The CDR3 is CSVEDRGGIDEQFF. The DNA for the CDR3 is TGCAGCGTTGAGGACAGGGGAGGGATAGATGAGCAGTTCTTC.

This chain joins TRBV6-5 and TRBJ1-3, with D possibly matching TRBD1 (6 bases). V lost 4 bases, J lost 0 bases, and 13 bases lay in between. Germline assignment: CDR1 MNHEY and CDR2 SVGAGI. The CDR3 is 16 amino acids. The DNA of the CDR3 is TGTGCCAGCAGTTCCCCGACAGGCCGCTCTGGAAACACCATATATTTT. The encoded protein is CASSSPTGRSGNTIYF.

The genes are TRBV20-1 and TRBJ2-1; tentatively, D is TRBD1 or TRBD2 (5 bases each). Germline V gene data show CDR1 as DFQATT and CDR2 as SNEGSKA (reference sequence). With 6 bases removed from V and 6 bases from J, the gap between germline ends came to 15 bases. This CDR3 spans 13 amino acids. The CDR3 sequence: CSAGTGRVNEQFF. Here the CDR3 DNA reads TGCAGTGCCGGTACGGGACGGGTCAATGAGCAGTTCTTC.

This clonotype was found a few times. This rearrangement joins TRBV6-5 to TRBJ1-1; TRBD1 is a possible D gene (5 bases). The V end lost 5 bases, the J end lost 1 base, and 11 bases lay between the germline ends. This CDR3 has 14 residues. Germline CDR1 MNHEY, CDR2 SVGAGI. In nucleotides, the CDR3 is TGTGCCAGCAGTATAAGGGACCCGAACACTGAAGCTTTCTTT. It yields the protein CASSIRDPNTEAFF.

The genes are TRBV12-3 or TRBV12-4 and TRBJ1-2, with 8 bases aligning to TRBD1. This CDR3 is 13 amino acids long. Trimming cost V 7 bases and J 4 bases; bases outside gene matches: 5. DNA for the CDR3: TGTGCCAGCACCTTAGGACAGGGCTATGGCTACACCTTC. This translates into CASTLGQGYGYTF.

CDR3 protein: CATSDRVNQPQHF. CDR3 in DNA: TGTGCCACCAGCGACAGGGTCAATCAGCCCCAGCATTTT. This rearrangement joins TRBV24-1 to TRBJ1-5, with 7 positions matching TRBD1. The CDR3 extends over 13 amino acids. From germline, CDR1 is KGHDR and CDR2 SFDVKD. V shed 7 bases, J shed 3 bases, and the junction held 2 bases outside the gene matches.

In its sample, this clonotype was seen a few times. This CDR3 reads CSVEGLAGTDTQYF. CDR3 in DNA: TGCAGCGTTGAGGGACTAGCGGGAACAGATACGCAGTATTTT. The V and J genes are TRBV29-1 and TRBJ2-3; 13 bases line up with TRBD2. Germline V CDR1 and CDR2: SQVTM, ANQGSEA. J gave up 3 bases and V 3 bases, and 0 bases lay outside the gene matches. This CDR3 is built from 14 residues.

This chain joins TRBV29-1 and TRBJ1-1; D gene uncertain. The length of the CDR3 is 13 residues. CDR1 is SQVTM, CDR2 ANQGSEA, per germline. The V gene lost 2 bases and the J gene lost 8 bases, with 15 bases spanning the gap. In DNA, the CDR3 is TGCAGCGTTGAACGTTCGGGGTTTTGGGAAGCTTTCTTT. Translated: CSVERSGFWEAFF.

This clonotype was observed a handful of times. The chain joins TRBV18 to TRBJ2-7, with D perhaps matching TRBD2 (6 bases). Germline-derived CDR1 and CDR2 are KGHSH and LQKENI. CDR3 length equals 11 residues. V was pared by 3 bases and J by 6 bases, with 6 bases between. As DNA, the CDR3 is TGTGCCAGCTCACCGGAGGGCGAGCAGTACTTC. It translates to CASSPEGEQYF.

The chain carries TRBV2 and TRBJ2-7; perhaps TRBD2 as D (6 bases). This CDR3 comprises 11 residues. From germline, CDR1 is SNHLY and CDR2 FYNNEI. V lost 6 bases and J 7 bases, leaving 10 bases between the germline ends. DNA for the CDR3: TGTGCCAGCAGAGAGGAGGGGGAGCAGTACGTC. Translation gives CASREEGEQYV.

This chain joins TRBV29-1 and TRBJ1-1, with a tentative D call TRBD1 (5 bases). The CDR3 totals 11 residues. Germline-derived CDR1 and CDR2 are SQVTM and ANQGSEA. Trimming shortened V by 4 bases and J by 11 bases, and 14 bases separated the two germline ends. The chain's CDR3 is CSVGGPGSAFF. CDR3 DNA sequence: TGCAGCGTTGGAGGGCCAGGGTCCGCTTTCTTT.

This sequence joins TRBV25-1 and TRBJ1-2, with D perhaps matching TRBD1 (6 bases). CDR1 is MGHDK, CDR2 SYGVNS, per germline. V dropped 1 base and J dropped 5 bases, with 14 bases sitting between them. The CDR3 has 15 amino acids. The DNA for the CDR3 is TGTGCCAGCAGTGAATCTATACGGGGGGCTTATGGCTACACCTTC. Its translation: CASSESIRGAYGYTF.

The V call is TRBV29-1, the J call TRBJ1-3; D is possibly TRBD1 (5 bases). V shed 7 bases and J shed 0 bases, with 16 bases lying between them. CDR3 length equals 15 residues. In germline, CDR1 is SQVTM, CDR2 ANQGSEA. The CDR3 DNA reads as TGCAGCGCCTGGGGTGGGACGAGCTCTGGAAACACCATATATTTT. Translated, it gives CSAWGGTSSGNTIYF.

The chain combines TRBV7-9 with TRBJ2-7; tentatively, D is TRBD2 (6 bases). Gene TRBJ2-1 matches the end of the DNA better, so the J call may be wrong. The CDR3 is 17 residues long. CDR1 SEHNR and CDR2 FQNEAQ come from the germline V gene (reference sequence). Here the CDR3 reads CASSGGNLPGDSNEQFF. The CDR3 DNA reads TGTGCCAGCAGCGGAGGGAACCTACCGGGGGATAGCAATGAGCAGTTCTTC.